These 15 T cell receptor beta chains originate from one sample sequenced in a study of T cells in localized non-small cell lung cancer. Data came from immunoSEQ multiplex PCR; TCRdb stores just in-frame clones and leaves some out. The profile covers about 33,000 clones, with approximately 92% appearing a single time and 2.1% taken by the ten largest. The material sequenced was peripheral blood, taken before any cancer treatment. These receptors originate from a female donor of 60 years or more with stage I lung adenocarcinoma.

V gene TRBV18 combines with J gene TRBJ2-1; unclear D gene. The germline V gene encodes CDR1 KGHSH and CDR2 LQKENI. The CDR3 is 15 residues long. Trimming shortened V by 3 bases and J by 0 bases, and 9 bases separated the two germline ends. CDR3 bases: TGTGCCAGCTCACCGCAAGATAGCTCCTACAATGAGCAGTTCTTC. Its protein product is CASSPQDSSYNEQFF.

The chain uses TRBV7-9 and TRBJ2-7; 9 nucleotides match TRBD1. The CDR3 is made up of 15 amino acids. Germline CDR1 SEHNR, CDR2 FQNEAQ (reference sequence). V was pared by 3 bases and J by 9 bases, with 12 bases of the junction left unmatched. This CDR3 reads CASSFTPGTGSVQYF. For the CDR3, the DNA is TGTGCCAGCAGCTTCACCCCCGGGACAGGGTCAGTGCAGTACTTC.

This clone has just one count. V usage is TRBV7-2 and J usage is TRBJ2-1; 10 nucleotides align to TRBD1. The CDR3 runs to 13 residues. J gave up 9 bases and V 5 bases, and 4 bases lay outside the gene matches. The germline gives CDR1 SGHTA, CDR2 FQGNSA. The DNA for the CDR3 is TGTGCCAGCAGCCTGGGACAGGGGACTGAGCAGTTCTTC. Protein product: CASSLGQGTEQFF.

The chain joins TRBV25-1 to TRBJ2-7, with 8 bases aligning to TRBD1. Germline loops: CDR1 MGHDK, CDR2 SYGVNS. The CDR3 loop spans 15 amino acids. V was clipped by 2 bases and J by 2 bases; unmatched bases: 5. In DNA form, the CDR3 reads TGTGCCAGCAGTGAAGATAACAGGGGGGCCTACGAGCAGTACTTC. Encoded protein: CASSEDNRGAYEQYF.

The chain recombines TRBV7-8 with TRBJ2-7, with 7 bases matching TRBD2. Per germline, CDR1 SGHVS and CDR2 FQNEAQ. The CDR3 has 13 residues. With 5 bases clipped from V and 7 bases from J, the junction kept 8 bases outside the gene matches. The CDR3: CASSLGAGGEQYF. In nucleotides, the CDR3 is TGTGCCAGCAGCCTAGGGGCCGGGGGGGAGCAGTACTTC.

The chain is built from TRBV6-5 and TRBJ1-3; D ambiguous. Trimming took 7 bases from V and 5 from J, leaving 18 bases between them. Per germline, CDR1 MNHEY and CDR2 SVGAGI. The CDR3 spans 15 residues. CDR3 bases: TGTGCCAGCACACTGGGCTTCTACGGCCGAAACACCATATATTTT. Amino acids: CASTLGFYGRNTIYF.

The genes are TRBV9 and TRBJ1-2, with no clear D. V gave up 0 bases and J gave up 5 bases, with 14 bases separating them. There are 15 residues in the CDR3. Germline CDR1 SGDLS, CDR2 YYNGEE. The CDR3, as DNA: TGTGCCAGCAGCGTAGAGACGTCGTCAACTTATGGCTACACCTTC. The encoded protein is CASSVETSSTYGYTF.

The chain couples TRBV5-1 to TRBJ2-3, with 14 bases lining up with TRBD2. CDR3 length: 19 residues. V lost 4 bases to trimming and J lost 1 base; unmatched junction nucleotides: 11. The germline V gene has CDR1 SGHRS and CDR2 YFSETQ. Here the CDR3 reads CASSAGLAGARGRTDTQYF. In DNA, the CDR3 is TGCGCCAGCAGCGCGGGACTAGCGGGGGCCCGCGGACGCACAGATACGCAGTATTTT.

This rearrangement joins TRBV6-4 to TRBJ2-2; 11 nucleotides align to TRBD1. V lost 5 bases, J lost 4 bases, and 6 bases stayed unmatched. The CDR3 totals 16 residues. Germline lookup yields CDR1 MRHNA and CDR2 SNTAGT. In DNA form, the CDR3 reads TGTGCCAGCAGTTATGGACAGGGGGCCGGCACCGGGGAGCTGTTTTTT. As protein: CASSYGQGAGTGELFF.

This chain links TRBV9 with TRBJ1-3; D is perhaps TRBD1 (5 bases). The CDR3 has 16 amino acids. Germline V gene lookup returns CDR1 SGDLS and CDR2 YYNGEE. Trimming removed 0 bases at V and 0 bases at J, with 10 bases between. Here the CDR3 reads CASSVESGSSGNTIYF. The CDR3 DNA follows: TGTGCCAGCAGCGTAGAATCAGGGAGCTCTGGAAACACCATATATTTT. Full variable domain (missing parts from reference TRBV9 and TRBJ1-3): DSGVTQTPKHLITATGQRVTLRCSPRSGDLSVYWYQQSLDQGLQFLIQYYNGEERAKGNILERFSAQQFPDLHSELNLSSLELGDSALYFCASSVESGSSGNTIYFGEGSWLTVV.

The rearrangement joins TRBV4-1 to TRBJ1-2; D not resolved. Germline V CDR1 and CDR2: MGHRA, YSYEKL. CDR3 length: 14 residues. V was cut by 1 base and J by 2 bases, with 8 bases left in between. As DNA, the CDR3 is TGCGCCAGCAGCCAAGGGCAGCTAAACTATGGCTACACCTTC. Protein product: CASSQGQLNYGYTF.

This clone was counted once. The chain links TRBV6-5 to TRBJ2-1; 7 nucleotides line up with TRBD2. The CDR3 consists of 14 residues. Unmatched junction bases numbered 8, after V lost 6 bases and J lost 6 bases. From germline, CDR1 is MNHEY and CDR2 SVGAGI. CDR3: CASSRPAGLNEQFF. The CDR3, as DNA: TGTGCCAGCAGCCGGCCAGCGGGGCTCAATGAGCAGTTCTTC.

V and J are TRBV28 and TRBJ2-7; D possibly uses TRBD1 or TRBD2 (5 bases each). V dropped 1 base and J dropped 6 bases, with 16 bases sitting between them. Germline assignment: CDR1 MDHEN and CDR2 SYDVKM. This CDR3 has 15 residues. The CDR3 region has the DNA TGTGCCAGCAGTTTATTAGGGACCGCCTTAAGCGAGCAGTACTTC. This gives the protein CASSLLGTALSEQYF.

CDR3 DNA: TGCACCAGCAGCCGAGGGCCCGGGGGACCGTCCTACGAGCAGTACTTC. Amino acids: CTSSRGPGGPSYEQYF. This chain links TRBV1 with TRBJ2-7; the table gives TRBD2 as D, unverified against the DNA. TRBV1 is a documented pseudogene. This CDR3 is 16 amino acids long.

The chain links TRBV10-3 to TRBJ1-1; D is undetermined. Trimming removed 11 bases from V and 5 bases from J, with 18 bases in between. Germline CDR1 and CDR2: ENHRY and SYGVKD. This CDR3 region has 13 residues. The DNA for the CDR3 is TGTGCCTTTTCCTTGGAACCGGGGACTGAAGCTTTCTTT. Translating it yields CAFSLEPGTEAFF.